The clone carrying this T cell receptor beta chain was counted only a few times. As to treatment: preoperative locoregional IRX-2 cytokine immunotherapy. Preoperative locoregional IRX-2 cytokine immunotherapy was tested in the phase Ib source study. The data were produced by immunoSEQ multiplex PCR, yet TCRdb's version contains in-frame clones alone and is incomplete. The data show 35,000 to 40,000 clones, with around 82% seen just once and about 1.5% held by the top ten. The CDR3 consists of 14 residues. CDR1 MDHEN and CDR2 SYDVKM come from the germline V gene. V was trimmed by 6 bases and J by 5 bases, leaving 13 bases between them. The data originate from a study of preoperative IRX-2 immunotherapy in early breast cancer.

This TCR was sampled from a human donor with breast cancer. The source was lymph node tissue, collected after IRX-2 immunotherapy. V usage is TRBV28 and J usage is TRBJ1-4; the D gene is possibly TRBD1 (5 bases). CDR3 bases: TGTGCCAGCAGCTTAGGGACGGCGAATGAAAAACTGTTTTTT. Translated, it gives CASSLGTANEKLFF.